This T cell receptor (beta chain) was profiled in a study of T cell repertoires in cytomegalovirus infection. Study context: Public TCR beta signatures provided an indication of both CMV infection and a matching HLA type. General observations from the study: Dominating the ex vivo response were TCR beta clonotypes that were CMV-specific and HLA-C-restricted. The study identified carriers of CMV plus the relevant HLA from cumulative public TCR beta family frequency.

The CDR3 totals 16 residues. Germline CDR1 reads LGHNT; CDR2 reads FRNRAP. Trimming cost V 6 bases and J 1 base; bases outside gene matches: 5. TCRdb re-analysed the reads in MiXCR, keeping a single row per CDR3 protein. The repertoire holds more than 400,000 distinct CDR3 sequences, 26% seen once, with approximately 13% in the top ten. This clonotype was detected many times. Antigen specificity is unknown. The gene calls are TRBV12-5 and TRBJ2-1; 11 nucleotides agree with TRBD2. The source material was PBMCs. The receptor was isolated from a human donor in good health (CMV status not recorded). Some clones in this sample may be carry-over from other donors' samples. CDR3 in amino acids: CASGPVAGGSYNEQFF. CDR3 in DNA: TGTGCTAGTGGCCCCGTAGCGGGAGGGTCCTACAATGAGCAGTTCTTC.